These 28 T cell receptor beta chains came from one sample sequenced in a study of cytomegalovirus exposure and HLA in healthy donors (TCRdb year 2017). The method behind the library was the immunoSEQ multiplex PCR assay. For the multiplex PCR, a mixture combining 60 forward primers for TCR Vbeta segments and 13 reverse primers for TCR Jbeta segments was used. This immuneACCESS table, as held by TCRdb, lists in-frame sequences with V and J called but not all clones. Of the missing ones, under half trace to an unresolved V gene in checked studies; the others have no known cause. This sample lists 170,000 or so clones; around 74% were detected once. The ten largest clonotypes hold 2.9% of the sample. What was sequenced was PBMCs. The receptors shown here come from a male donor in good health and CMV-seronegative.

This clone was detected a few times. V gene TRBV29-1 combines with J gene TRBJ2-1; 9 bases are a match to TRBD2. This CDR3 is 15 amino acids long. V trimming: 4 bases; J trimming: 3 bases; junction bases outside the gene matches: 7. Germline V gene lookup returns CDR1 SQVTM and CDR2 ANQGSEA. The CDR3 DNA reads TGCAGCGTTGTCTCTAGCGGGGAGCACTACAATGAGCAGTTCTTC. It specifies CSVVSSGEHYNEQFF.

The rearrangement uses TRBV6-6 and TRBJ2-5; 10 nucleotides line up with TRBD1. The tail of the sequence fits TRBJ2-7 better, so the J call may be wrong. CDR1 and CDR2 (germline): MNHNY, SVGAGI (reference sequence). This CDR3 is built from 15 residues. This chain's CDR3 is CASSRDRGTSYEQYF. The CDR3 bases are TGTGCCAGCAGTCGGGACAGGGGAACCTCCTACGAGCAGTACTTC.

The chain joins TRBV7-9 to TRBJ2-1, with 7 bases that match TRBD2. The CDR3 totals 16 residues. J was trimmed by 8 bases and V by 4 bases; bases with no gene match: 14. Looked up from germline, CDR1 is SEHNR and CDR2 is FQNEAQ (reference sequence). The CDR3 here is CASSSSGRERVHEQFF. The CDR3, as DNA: TGTGCCAGCAGCTCCTCGGGGCGGGAGAGGGTCCATGAGCAGTTCTTC. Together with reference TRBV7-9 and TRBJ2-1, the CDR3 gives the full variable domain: DTGVSQNPRHKITKRGQNVTFRCDPISEHNRLYWYRQTLGQGPEFLTYFQNEAQLEKSRLLSDRFSAERPKGSFSTLEIQRTEQGDSAMYLCASSSSGRERVHEQFFGPGTRLTVL.

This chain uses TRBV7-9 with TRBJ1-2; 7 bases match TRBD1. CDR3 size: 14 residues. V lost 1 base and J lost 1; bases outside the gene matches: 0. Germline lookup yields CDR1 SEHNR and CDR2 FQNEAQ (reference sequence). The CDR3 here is CASSLGDSNYGYTF. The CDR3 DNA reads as TGTGCCAGCAGCTTAGGGGACAGTAACTATGGCTACACCTTC.

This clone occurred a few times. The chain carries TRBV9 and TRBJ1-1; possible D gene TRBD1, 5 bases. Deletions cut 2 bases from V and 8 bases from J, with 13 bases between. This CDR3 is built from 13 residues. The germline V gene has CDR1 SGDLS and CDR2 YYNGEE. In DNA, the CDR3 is TGTGCCAGCAGCGTTGAACCAGGGATAGAAGCTTTCTTT. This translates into CASSVEPGIEAFF.

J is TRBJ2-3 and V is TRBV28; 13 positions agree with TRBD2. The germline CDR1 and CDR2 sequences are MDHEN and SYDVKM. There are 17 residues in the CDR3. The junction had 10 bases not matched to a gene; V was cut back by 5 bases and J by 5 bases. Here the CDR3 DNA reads TGTGCCAGCAGTCTCGGGACTAGCGGGAAGAATATAGATACGCAGTATTTT. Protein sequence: CASSLGTSGKNIDTQYF.

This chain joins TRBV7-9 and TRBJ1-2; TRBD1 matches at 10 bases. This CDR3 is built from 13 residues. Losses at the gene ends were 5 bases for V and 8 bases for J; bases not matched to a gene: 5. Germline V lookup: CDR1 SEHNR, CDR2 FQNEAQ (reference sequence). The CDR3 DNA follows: TGTGCCAGCAGCCGCGGGACAGGGGAGGGCTACACCTTC. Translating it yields CASSRGTGEGYTF.

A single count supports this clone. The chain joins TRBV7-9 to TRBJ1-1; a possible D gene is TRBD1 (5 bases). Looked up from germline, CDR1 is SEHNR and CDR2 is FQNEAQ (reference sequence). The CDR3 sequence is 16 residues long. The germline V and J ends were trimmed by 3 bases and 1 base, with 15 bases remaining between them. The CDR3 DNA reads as TGTGCCAGCAGCTTCGTCCCAGCAGGGTGGAACACTGAAGCTTTCTTT. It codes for CASSFVPAGWNTEAFF.

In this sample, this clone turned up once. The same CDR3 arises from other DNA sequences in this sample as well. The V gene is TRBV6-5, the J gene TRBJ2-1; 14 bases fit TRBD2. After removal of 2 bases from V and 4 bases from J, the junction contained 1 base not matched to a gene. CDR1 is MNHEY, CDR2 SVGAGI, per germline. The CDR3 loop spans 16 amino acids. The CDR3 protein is CASSYGTSGGYNEQFF. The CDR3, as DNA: TGTGCCAGCAGTTACGGGACTAGCGGGGGTTACAATGAGCAGTTCTTC.

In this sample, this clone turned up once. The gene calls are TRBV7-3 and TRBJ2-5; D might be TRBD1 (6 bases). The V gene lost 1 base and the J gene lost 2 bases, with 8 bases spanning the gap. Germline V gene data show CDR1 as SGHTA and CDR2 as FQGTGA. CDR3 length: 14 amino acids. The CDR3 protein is CASSLSGQQETQYF. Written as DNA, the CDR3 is TGTGCCAGCAGCTTAAGTGGACAGCAAGAGACCCAGTACTTC.

CDR3 loop: CASKNRASGRYEQYF. CDR3 coding DNA: TGTGCCAGTAAAAATCGGGCTAGCGGGAGGTACGAGCAGTACTTC. The chain employs TRBV19 and TRBJ2-7; 11 bases map to TRBD2. Germline loops: CDR1 LNHDA, CDR2 SQIVND (reference sequence). The CDR3 sequence is 15 residues long. V trimming: 7 bases; J trimming: 4 bases; junction bases outside the gene matches: 9.

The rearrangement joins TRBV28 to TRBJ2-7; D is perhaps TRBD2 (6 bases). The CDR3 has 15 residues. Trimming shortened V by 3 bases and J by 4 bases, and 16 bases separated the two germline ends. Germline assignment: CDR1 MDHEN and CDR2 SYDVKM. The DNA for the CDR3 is TGTGCCAGCAGTTTTCGAGCCGGGAGAGAATACGAGCAGTACTTC. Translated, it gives CASSFRAGREYEQYF.

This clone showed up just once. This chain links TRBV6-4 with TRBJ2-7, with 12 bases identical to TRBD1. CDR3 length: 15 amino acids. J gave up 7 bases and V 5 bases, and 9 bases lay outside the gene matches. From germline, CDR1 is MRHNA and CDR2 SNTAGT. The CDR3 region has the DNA TGTGCCAGCAGTCCCGGGACAGGGGGCCCGGATGAGCAGTACTTC. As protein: CASSPGTGGPDEQYF.

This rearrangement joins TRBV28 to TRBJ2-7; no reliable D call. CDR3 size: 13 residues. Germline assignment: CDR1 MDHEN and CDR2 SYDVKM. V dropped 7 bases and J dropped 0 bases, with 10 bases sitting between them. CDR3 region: CASIRHSSYEQYF. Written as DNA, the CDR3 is TGTGCCAGCATCCGCCACAGCTCCTACGAGCAGTACTTC.

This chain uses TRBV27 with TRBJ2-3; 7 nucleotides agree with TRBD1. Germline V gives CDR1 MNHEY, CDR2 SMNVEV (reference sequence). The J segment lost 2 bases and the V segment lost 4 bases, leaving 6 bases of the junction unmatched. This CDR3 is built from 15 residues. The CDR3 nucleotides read TGTGCCAGCAGTTCCTACAGGGGAAACACAGATACGCAGTATTTT. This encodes CASSSYRGNTDTQYF.

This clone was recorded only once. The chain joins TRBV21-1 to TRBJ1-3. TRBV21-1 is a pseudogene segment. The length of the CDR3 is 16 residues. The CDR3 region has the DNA TGTGCCAGCAGCAAAGGGGAGAGTGGGGGAGGGGACACCATATATTTT. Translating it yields CASSKGESGGGDTIYF.

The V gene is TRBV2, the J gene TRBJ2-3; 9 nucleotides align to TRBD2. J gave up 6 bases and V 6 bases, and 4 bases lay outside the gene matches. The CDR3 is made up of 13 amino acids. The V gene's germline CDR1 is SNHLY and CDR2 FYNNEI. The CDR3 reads CASRGTSMDTQYF. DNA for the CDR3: TGTGCCAGCAGGGGGACTAGCATGGATACGCAGTATTTT.

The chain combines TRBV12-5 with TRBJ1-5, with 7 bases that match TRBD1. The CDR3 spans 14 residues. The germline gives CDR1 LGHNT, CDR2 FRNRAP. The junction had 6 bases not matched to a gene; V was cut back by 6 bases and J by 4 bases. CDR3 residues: CASGPRQGNQPQHF. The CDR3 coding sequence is TGTGCTAGTGGCCCTCGACAGGGTAATCAGCCCCAGCATTTT.

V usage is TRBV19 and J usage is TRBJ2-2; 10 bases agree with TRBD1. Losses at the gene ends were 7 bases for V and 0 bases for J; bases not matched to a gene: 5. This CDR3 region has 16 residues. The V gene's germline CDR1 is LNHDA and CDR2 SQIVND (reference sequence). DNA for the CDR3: TGTGCCAGTACCCTAGGACAGGGGGCGAACACCGGGGAGCTGTTTTTT. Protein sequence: CASTLGQGANTGELFF.

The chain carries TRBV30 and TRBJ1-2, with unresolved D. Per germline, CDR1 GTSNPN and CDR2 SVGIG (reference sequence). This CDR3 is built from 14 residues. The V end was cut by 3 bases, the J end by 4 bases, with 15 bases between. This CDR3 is CAWSRPLRGYGYTF. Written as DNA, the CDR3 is TGTGCCTGGAGCCGTCCCTTGCGCGGCTATGGCTACACCTTC.

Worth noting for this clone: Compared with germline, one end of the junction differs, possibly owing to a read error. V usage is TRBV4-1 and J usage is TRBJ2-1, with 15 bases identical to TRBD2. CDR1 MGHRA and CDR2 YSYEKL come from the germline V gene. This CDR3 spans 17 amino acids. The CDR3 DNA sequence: TGCGCCAGCAACCAAGCCGCGGGACTAGCGGGAGGAAATGAGCAGTTCTTC. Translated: CASNQAAGLAGGNEQFF.

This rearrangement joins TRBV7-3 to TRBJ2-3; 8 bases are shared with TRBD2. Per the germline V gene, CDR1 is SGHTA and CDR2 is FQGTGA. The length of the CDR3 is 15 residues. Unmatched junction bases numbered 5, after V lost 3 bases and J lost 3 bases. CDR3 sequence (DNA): TGTGCCAGCAGCTTTGTCGGCGGGAGGACAGATACGCAGTATTTT. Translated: CASSFVGGRTDTQYF.

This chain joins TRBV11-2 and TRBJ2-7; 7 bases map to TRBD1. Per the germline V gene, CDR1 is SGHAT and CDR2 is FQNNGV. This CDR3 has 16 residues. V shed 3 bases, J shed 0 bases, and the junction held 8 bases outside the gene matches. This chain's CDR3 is CASSFLPGQSSYEQYF. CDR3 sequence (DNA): TGTGCCAGCAGCTTCTTACCGGGACAGTCCTCCTACGAGCAGTACTTC.

The DNA for the CDR3 is TGTGCCAGCAGTTTTTTGACAGGCCCGAACTACGAGCAGTACTTC. It specifies CASSFLTGPNYEQYF. This rearrangement joins TRBV27 to TRBJ2-7, with a tentative D call TRBD1 (6 bases). Germline CDR1 and CDR2: MNHEY and SMNVEV (reference sequence). There are 15 residues in the CDR3. Trimming removed 3 bases at V and 3 bases at J, with 15 bases between.

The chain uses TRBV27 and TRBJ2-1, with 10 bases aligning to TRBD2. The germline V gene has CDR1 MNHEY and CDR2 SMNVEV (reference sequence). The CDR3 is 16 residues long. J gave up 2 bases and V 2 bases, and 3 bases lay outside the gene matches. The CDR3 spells CASSLLAGETYNEQFF. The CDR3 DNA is TGTGCCAGCAGTTTACTAGCGGGAGAAACCTACAATGAGCAGTTCTTC.

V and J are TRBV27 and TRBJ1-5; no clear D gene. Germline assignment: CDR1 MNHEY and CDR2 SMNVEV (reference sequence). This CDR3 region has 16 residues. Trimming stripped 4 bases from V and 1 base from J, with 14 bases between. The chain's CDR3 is CASSSGIRASNQPQHF. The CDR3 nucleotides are TGTGCCAGCAGTTCGGGGATACGAGCGAGCAATCAGCCCCAGCATTTT.

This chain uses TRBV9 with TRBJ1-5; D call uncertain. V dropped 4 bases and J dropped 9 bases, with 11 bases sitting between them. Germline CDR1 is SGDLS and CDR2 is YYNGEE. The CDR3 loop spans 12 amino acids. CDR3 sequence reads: CASSPLPWPQHF. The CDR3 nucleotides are TGTGCCAGCAGCCCACTACCATGGCCCCAGCATTTT.

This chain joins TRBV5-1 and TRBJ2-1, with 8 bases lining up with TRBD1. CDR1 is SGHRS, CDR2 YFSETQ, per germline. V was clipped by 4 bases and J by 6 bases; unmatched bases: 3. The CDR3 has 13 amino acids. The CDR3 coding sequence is TGCGCCAGCAGCCCGGGACAGGTCAATGAGCAGTTCTTC. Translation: CASSPGQVNEQFF.